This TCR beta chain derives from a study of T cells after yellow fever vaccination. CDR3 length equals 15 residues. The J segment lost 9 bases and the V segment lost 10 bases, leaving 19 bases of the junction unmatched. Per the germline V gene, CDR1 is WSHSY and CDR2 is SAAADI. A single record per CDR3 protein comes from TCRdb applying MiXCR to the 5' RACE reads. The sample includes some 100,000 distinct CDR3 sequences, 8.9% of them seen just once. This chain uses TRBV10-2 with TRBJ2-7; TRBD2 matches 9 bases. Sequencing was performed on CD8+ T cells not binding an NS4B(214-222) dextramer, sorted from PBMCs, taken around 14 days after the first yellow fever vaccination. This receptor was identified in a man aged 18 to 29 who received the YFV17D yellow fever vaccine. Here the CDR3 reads CANPARSSGETRQYV. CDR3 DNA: TGCGCCAACCCAGCCCGTTCTAGCGGGGAGACGAGGCAGTACGTC.